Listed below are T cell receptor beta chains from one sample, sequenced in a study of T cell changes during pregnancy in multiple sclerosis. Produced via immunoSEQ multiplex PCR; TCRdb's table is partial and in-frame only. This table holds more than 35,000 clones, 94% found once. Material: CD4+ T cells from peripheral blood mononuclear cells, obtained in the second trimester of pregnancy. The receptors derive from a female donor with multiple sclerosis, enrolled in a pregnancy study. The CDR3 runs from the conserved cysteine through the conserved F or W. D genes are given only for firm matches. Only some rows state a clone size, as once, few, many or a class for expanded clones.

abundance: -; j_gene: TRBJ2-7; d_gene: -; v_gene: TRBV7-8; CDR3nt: TGTGCCAGCAGCCGCACTGGGGGCCCCAGCTCCTACGAGCAGTACTTC; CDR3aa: CASSRTGGPSSYEQYF
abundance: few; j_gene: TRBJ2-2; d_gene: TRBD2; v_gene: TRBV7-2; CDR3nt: TGTGCCAGCAGCCCTAGCGGGAGAGACACCGGGGAGCTGTTTTTT; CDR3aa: CASSPSGRDTGELFF
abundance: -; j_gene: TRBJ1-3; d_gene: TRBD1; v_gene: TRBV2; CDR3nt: TGTGCCAGCAGTTGGGACAGGGGGCAAGGAAACACCATATATTTT; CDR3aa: CASSWDRGQGNTIYF
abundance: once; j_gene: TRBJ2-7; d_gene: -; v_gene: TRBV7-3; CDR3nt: TGTGCCAGCAGCTCTCTCAGCGGGTACTCCTACGAGCAGTACTTC; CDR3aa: CASSSLSGYSYEQYF
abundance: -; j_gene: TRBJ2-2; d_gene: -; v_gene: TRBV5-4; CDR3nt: TGTGCCAGCAGAAGCGCGAACACCGGGGAGCTGTTTTTT; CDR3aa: CASRSANTGELFF
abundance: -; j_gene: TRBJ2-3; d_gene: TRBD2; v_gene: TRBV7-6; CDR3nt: TGTGCCAGCAGCTTCCCGGGGGGTGAAGATACGCAGTATTTT; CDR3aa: CASSFPGGEDTQYF
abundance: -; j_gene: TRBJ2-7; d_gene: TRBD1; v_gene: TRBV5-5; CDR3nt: TGTGCCAGCAGCTTAGGACAGGGGGTGTTCTACGAGCAGTACTTC; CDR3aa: CASSLGQGVFYEQYF
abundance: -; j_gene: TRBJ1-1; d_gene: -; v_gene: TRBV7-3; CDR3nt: TGTGCCAGCAGCCCGGAGGGGAACACTGAAGCTTTCTTT; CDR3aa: CASSPEGNTEAFF
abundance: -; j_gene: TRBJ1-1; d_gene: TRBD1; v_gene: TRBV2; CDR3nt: TGTGCCAGCAGCCTACCGATGGACAGGGGGCGGAGCACTGAAGCTTTCTTT; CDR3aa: CASSLPMDRGRSTEAFF
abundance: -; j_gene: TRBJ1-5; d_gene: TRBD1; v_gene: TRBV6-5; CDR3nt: TGTGCCAGCAGCCTTAACAGGGGTGGACAGCCCCAGCATTTT; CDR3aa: CASSLNRGGQPQHF
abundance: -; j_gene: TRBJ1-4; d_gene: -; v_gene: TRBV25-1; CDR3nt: TGTGCCAGCAGTGAATTGGGGGGGCTGGGTGAAAAACTGTTTTTT; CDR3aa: CASSELGGLGEKLFF
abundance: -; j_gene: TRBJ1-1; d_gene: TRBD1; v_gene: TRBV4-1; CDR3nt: TGCGCCAGCAGCCAAGCGCCTTTTGGACAGGGAAGAGCTTTCTTT; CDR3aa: CASSQAPFGQGRAFF
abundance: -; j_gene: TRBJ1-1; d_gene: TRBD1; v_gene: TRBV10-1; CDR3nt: TGCGCCAGCTCCGGGACAGGGAGGACTGAAGCTTTCTTT; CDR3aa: CASSGTGRTEAFF
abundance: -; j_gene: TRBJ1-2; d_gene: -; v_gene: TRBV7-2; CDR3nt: TGTGCCAGCAGCTTAGTAGGGAGATACTATGGCTACACCTTC; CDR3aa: CASSLVGRYYGYTF
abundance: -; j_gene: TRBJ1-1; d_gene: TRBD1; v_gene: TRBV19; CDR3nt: TGTGCCAGTAGTCCCCGCGGGACAGGGGGTTGGAGAACTGAAGCTTTCTTT; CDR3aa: CASSPRGTGGWRTEAFF